The 9 T cell receptor beta chains presented below share a single source sample, sequenced in a study of cytotoxic CD8 clonotypes in ibrutinib-treated CLL (dated by TCRdb to about 2021). The time point label on this specimen signifies: approximately 2 years on ibrutinib. Library creation used the immunoSEQ multiplex PCR assay. TCRdb retrieved this table from immuneACCESS and kept in-frame rearrangements only. Not all clones are present; in checked studies, unresolved V genes account for under half, and no reason is known for the remainder. The table for this sample lists 90,000 to 150,000 clones; 45% to 65% of them were counted only once. Roughly 35% of the sample is in the top ten clones. Sequencing used PBMCs, obtained after 24 months of ibrutinib treatment. These TCRs come from a human donor with chronic lymphocytic leukemia.

As regards this clone: The junction departs from the called germline gene at one end, perhaps through a read error. V is TRBV7-7 and J is TRBJ1-4; 8 positions agree with TRBD1. This CDR3 is 16 amino acids long. From germline, CDR1 is SSHAT and CDR2 FNYEAQ (reference sequence). The CDR3 loop reads CASSRSRGRPNEKLFF. The CDR3 DNA follows: TGTGCTAGCAGTCGGAGCAGGGGGCGTCCTAATGAAAAACTGTTTTTT.

The V and J genes are TRBV6-5 and TRBJ2-7, with D unresolved. The CDR3 loop spans 13 amino acids. V lost 7 bases and J 4 bases, leaving 14 bases between the germline ends. Germline CDR1 and CDR2: MNHEY and SVGAGI. The CDR3 reads CASTHGAEYEQYF. The DNA for the CDR3 is TGTGCCAGCACTCACGGTGCAGAGTACGAGCAGTACTTC.

This clone was counted a few times. This may be a read error, as it is one base from a much larger clone. The rearrangement joins TRBV7-1 to TRBJ1-2; D is ambiguous. TRBV7-1 is flagged as an ORF with uncertain function. This CDR3 comprises 12 residues. Trimming pared 5 bases from V and 8 bases from J, leaving 12 bases between. In DNA form, the CDR3 reads TGTGCCAGCAGCCAAGATTCAGAAGGCTACACCTTC. Translation gives CASSQDSEGYTF.

The J gene is TRBJ2-3, the V gene TRBV30; D uncertain. The length of the CDR3 is 12 residues. Trimming shortened V by 0 bases and J by 10 bases, and 11 bases separated the two germline ends. From germline, CDR1 is GTSNPN and CDR2 SVGIG (reference sequence). In DNA, the CDR3 is TGTGCCTGGAGTGTACAAGAAACCTCGCAGTATTTT. Translation: CAWSVQETSQYF.

The gene calls are TRBV5-1 and TRBJ1-1; 11 nucleotides agree with TRBD1. The CDR3 consists of 15 residues. V shed 4 bases and J 7 bases; nucleotides not matched to a gene: 9. Germline V lookup: CDR1 SGHRS, CDR2 YFSETQ. For the CDR3, the DNA is TGCGCCAGCAGCCCTAAGGACAGGGGGCTAGGTGAAGCTTTCTTT. This sequence encodes CASSPKDRGLGEAFF.

This chain connects TRBV19 to TRBJ1-1; TRBD1 is a possible D gene (5 bases). The CDR3 extends over 13 amino acids. Deletions cut 8 bases from V and 0 bases from J, with 10 bases between. Per germline, CDR1 LNHDA and CDR2 SQIVND (reference sequence). CDR3 residues: CASRGKVNTEAFF. The DNA for the CDR3 is TGTGCCAGTCGGGGGAAGGTGAACACTGAAGCTTTCTTT.

This clone appeared once. The rearrangement uses TRBV6-6 and TRBJ1-4, with D possibly matching TRBD1 (5 bases). In germline, CDR1 is MNHNY, CDR2 SVGAGI (reference sequence). The germline V and J ends were trimmed by 6 bases and 6 bases, with 14 bases remaining between them. The CDR3 covers 14 residues. The CDR3 loop is CASSTLGGDEKLFF. In DNA, the CDR3 is TGTGCCAGCAGCACACTGGGAGGGGATGAAAAACTGTTTTTT.

This sequence joins TRBV28 and TRBJ1-1; TRBD1 is a possible D gene (5 bases). The ends were cut back, 7 bases at V and 8 bases at J, with 14 bases in the middle. Germline assignment: CDR1 MDHEN and CDR2 SYDVKM. The CDR3 totals 12 residues. CDR3 residues: CASNGQGYEAFF. For the CDR3, the DNA is TGTGCCAGCAATGGTCAGGGTTACGAAGCTTTCTTT.

This clone was recorded a few times. This chain links TRBV7-6 with TRBJ1-2; 7 bases match TRBD1. The germline CDR1 and CDR2 sequences are SGHVS and FNYEAQ. Trimming removed 1 base from V and 4 bases from J; junction bases left unmatched: 3. The CDR3 covers 14 residues. Written as DNA, the CDR3 is TGTGCCAGCAGCTTAGGACAGGGTGGCTATGGCTACACCTTC. It translates to CASSLGQGGYGYTF.